A selection of T cell receptor beta chains follows, all from one sample in a study of regulatory T cells in long-lasting Graves disease. Each CDR3 protein gets one entry after TCRdb re-called the multiplex PCR reads with MiXCR. The top ten clones hold roughly 17% of a sample with more than 350,000 distinct CDR3 sequences, more than 13% of them seen once. This sample also belongs to another study, concerning T cells in Graves' hyperthyroidism and ophthalmopathy.

The sample was peripheral blood mononuclear cells (PBMCs), taken at new diagnosis, from a patient treated with antithyroid drugs. The receptors stem from a woman in her 30s with Graves disease. CDR3s include the opening cysteine and the closing phenylalanine or tryptophan. A D gene is named only where the DNA matches it firmly. Clone sizes are given selectively: once, few, many, or a class where the clone is expanded.

D gene,clone size,V gene,J gene,CDR3 protein,CDR3 DNA
-,-,TRBV9,TRBJ2-7,CVSSVDPGSYEQYF,TGTGTCAGCAGCGTAGATCCAGGGTCCTACGAGCAGTACTTC
TRBD1,-,TRBV5-1,TRBJ1-1,CASSLGPATGQGNTEAFF,TGCGCCAGCAGCTTGGGCCCCGCGACAGGGCAGGGGAACACTGAAGCTTTCTTT
TRBD1,many,TRBV5-1,TRBJ1-1,CASSLLWQGARDTEAFF,TGCGCCAGCAGCTTGCTCTGGCAGGGGGCGCGCGACACTGAAGCTTTCTTT
TRBD1,many,TRBV7-9,TRBJ1-2,CASSSDRANYGYTF,TGTGCCAGCAGCTCGGACAGGGCTAACTATGGCTACACCTTC
TRBD2,many,TRBV6-2/TRBV6-3,TRBJ2-5,CASSGMEGSGGETQYF,TGTGCCAGCAGTGGGATGGAAGGGAGCGGGGGAGAGACCCAGTACTTC
-,-,TRBV15,TRBJ1-3,CATSREGNSGNTIYF,TGTGCCACCAGCAGAGAGGGCAACTCTGGAAACACCATATATTTT
-,-,TRBV5-1,TRBJ2-5,CASSPDQGGQETQYF,TGCGCCAGCAGCCCGGATCAGGGGGGGCAAGAGACCCAGTACTTC
TRBD2,many,TRBV2,TRBJ2-1,CASSDPTSQSSYNEQFF,TGTGCCAGCAGTGACCCGACTAGCCAGAGCTCCTACAATGAGCAGTTCTTC
-,few,TRBV12-3/TRBV12-4,TRBJ2-1,CASSEMTDNEQFF,TGTGCCAGCAGCGAAATGACCGACAATGAGCAGTTCTTC
-,many,TRBV6-1,TRBJ1-1,CATVRGGVNTEAFF,TGTGCAACAGTACGGGGGGGGGTGAACACTGAAGCTTTCTTT
-,few,TRBV12-3/TRBV12-4,TRBJ2-2,CASSYEQSGELFF,TGTGCCAGCAGTTACGAACAGTCCGGGGAGCTGTTTTTT
-,-,TRBV18,TRBJ2-6,CASPPKQGSGANVLTF,TGTGCCAGCCCACCTAAACAGGGCTCTGGGGCCAACGTCCTGACTTTC
TRBD2,-,TRBV12-3/TRBV12-4,TRBJ2-3,CASNIGPGLPEDTQYF,TGTGCTAGCAACATAGGACCGGGACTACCGGAAGATACGCAGTATTTT
-,-,TRBV9,TRBJ2-1,CASSVGAGAVNEQFF,TGTGCCAGCAGCGTCGGGGCGGGGGCAGTCAATGAGCAGTTCTTC
-,-,TRBV20-1,TRBJ1-3,CSVFSRSGNTIYF,TGCAGTGTCTTTTCTCGTTCTGGAAACACCATATATTTT
-,-,TRBV19,TRBJ2-2,CASTSFKNTGELFF,TGTGCCAGTACTAGCTTCAAGAACACCGGGGAGCTGTTTTTT